This record covers a single T cell receptor (beta chain). Antigen: not known. This record belongs to a study of T cell responses to AZD1222 COVID-19 vaccine. Study-wide points: Mapped onto spike, vaccine-associated CD4 TCRs spanned it and were dominant at 160-218 and 743-854. AZD1222 recipients seropositive at baseline numbered only 5 or 6. Spike-specific TCRs gained breadth and depth after people received two AZD1222 doses. Variant regions that are unmutated are reportedly the target of nearly half of spike-specific TCRs.

From germline, CDR1 is SGHDT and CDR2 YYEEEE. V shed 0 bases and J shed 0 bases, with 11 bases lying between them. The CDR3 spans 16 residues. Produced via immunoSEQ multiplex PCR; TCRdb's table is partial and in-frame only. The sample holds roughly 100,000 clones, around 86% seen once. The sequence was obtained from an adult in good health. The chain carries TRBV5-6 and TRBJ2-3, with D unclear. This specimen consisted of peripheral blood, obtained on day 0 of AZD1222 vaccination. The CDR3 DNA is TGTGCCAGCAGCTTGGGGACCTTGACTAGCACAGATACGCAGTATTTT. It specifies CASSLGTLTSTDTQYF.